This T cell receptor beta chain stems from a study of T cell responses to AZD1222 COVID-19 vaccine. Study results and caveats: Repertoires were collected only later (after the peak T cell response had occurred). The study found Spike-specific TCR breadth and depth rose after two AZD1222 doses. The number of AZD1222 recipients seropositive at baseline was only 6 or 7. Females outnumbered males among donors, who were mostly white British; clonal diversity was possibly underestimated.

As concerns this clone: Its target is not known.

The V end was cut by 7 bases, the J end by 8 bases, with 9 bases between. The CDR3 runs 11 residues. Germline CDR1 SEHNR, CDR2 FQNEAQ (reference sequence). Profiled with immunoSEQ multiplex PCR; TCRdb holds only in-frame clones, not every one. The sample consists of some 170,000 clones, about 87% of them appearing once. The source material was peripheral blood, sampled 28 days after the second dose of the MenACWY control vaccine. The TCR sequence derives from an adult who received the MenACWY meningococcal vaccine as a control. This chain connects TRBV7-9 to TRBJ1-3; D is undetermined. CDR3 protein: CASMAGHTIYF. CDR3 coding DNA: TGTGCCAGCATGGCAGGCCACACCATATATTTT.